Listed here is a single TCR beta chain. Its antigen is unknown. The data were produced by immunoSEQ multiplex PCR, yet TCRdb's version contains in-frame clones alone and is incomplete. The sample includes about 100,000 clones, around 90% of them seen just once. CDR3 length: 18 residues. V shed 9 bases, J shed 5 bases, and the junction held 18 bases outside the gene matches. Germline CDR1 SNHLY, CDR2 FYNNEI. This record comes from a study of siplizumab effects on memory and regulatory T cells. Study-wide points: Apparently more diverse than memory cells, naive T cells also seemed major alloresponse contributors. The mean Treg-derived percentage of mappable alloreactive CD4+ clones was 60% to 70% with siplizumab compared with about 27% in controls.

The material sequenced was CD4+ T cells sorted from blood. This chain links TRBV2 with TRBJ2-5, with 13 bases fitting TRBD2. This TCR came from a human donor in good health. CDR3 coding DNA: TGTGCCAGTACGCCCGAGGGACTAGCGGGGAGGCGGTTGGAGACCCAGTACTTC. This encodes CASTPEGLAGRRLETQYF.